Following are 20 T cell receptor beta chains from one sample sequenced in a study of CD8+ T cells in alopecia areata. Treatment defined: oral pan-JAK inhibitor, 5-10 mg twice daily. Following RNA extraction, reverse transcription yielded cDNA that acted as the sequencing template. The table came from immunoSEQ multiplex PCR; TCRdb's copy has only in-frame clones and leaves some out. The table has 210,000 or so clones, approximately 70% seen once. The source was CD4+ T cells sorted from blood, collected between weeks 43 and 45, from a patient treated with tofacitinib. Receptors originate from a human donor with alopecia areata.

V usage is TRBV29-1 and J usage is TRBJ2-2; D unclear. CDR3 length: 14 residues. V shed 1 base and J shed 1 base, with 7 bases lying between them. Germline CDR1 reads SQVTM; CDR2 reads ANQGSEA. CDR3 in DNA: TGCAGCGTTGAAGCGCGGCGGAACACCGGGGAGCTGTTTTTT. It is translated as CSVEARRNTGELFF.

Written as DNA, the CDR3 is TGCGCCAGCAGCCAAGGTGGCGGTCGGGATGAAGCTTTCTTT. The encoded protein is CASSQGGGRDEAFF. The V call is TRBV4-3, the J call TRBJ1-1; D is undetermined. The CDR3 runs 14 residues. Trimming cost V 1 base and J 7 bases, with 13 bases left between them. From germline, CDR1 is LGHNA and CDR2 YSLEER.

A note on this clone: Other DNA sequences of this sample code for an identical CDR3. V gene TRBV4-3 combines with J gene TRBJ2-3, with TRBD2 identical over 8 bases. Trimming removed 0 bases from V and 3 bases from J; junction bases left unmatched: 5. Germline values: CDR1 LGHNA, CDR2 YSLEER. The CDR3 has 16 residues. The CDR3 DNA sequence: TGCGCCAGCAGCCAAGAACCCTCGGGGGGGACAGATACGCAGTATTTT. It is translated as CASSQEPSGGTDTQYF.

This clone was seen more than once but under ten times. This chain connects TRBV5-6 to TRBJ2-3, with TRBD2 matching over 10 bases. V was clipped by 2 bases and J by 0 bases; unmatched bases: 3. The length of the CDR3 is 16 residues. CDR1 and CDR2 (germline): SGHDT, YYEEEE. In DNA form, the CDR3 reads TGTGCCAGCAGCTTAGGACTAGCGGACAGCACAGATACGCAGTATTTT. Translating it yields CASSLGLADSTDTQYF.

This rearrangement joins TRBV29-1 to TRBJ1-1; TRBD1 is a possible D gene (6 bases). Trimming shortened V by 6 bases and J by 0 bases, and 11 bases separated the two germline ends. CDR1 and CDR2 (germline): SQVTM, ANQGSEA. CDR3 length equals 13 residues. DNA of the CDR3: TGCAGCGTGACAGGTCCTATGAACACTGAAGCTTTCTTT. Protein sequence: CSVTGPMNTEAFF. Full variable domain (rest looked up from reference TRBV29-1 and TRBJ1-1): SAVISQKPSRDICQRGTSLTIQCQVDSQVTMMFWYRQQPGQSLTLIATANQGSEATYESGFVIDKFPISRPNLTFSTLTVSNMSPEDSSIYLCSVTGPMNTEAFFGQGTRLTVV.

The J gene is TRBJ2-3, the V gene TRBV7-2, with 7 bases identical to TRBD2. CDR1 is SGHTA and CDR2 is FQGNSA in the germline V gene. V was clipped by 1 base and J by 3 bases; unmatched bases: 7. CDR3 size: 16 residues. In DNA, the CDR3 is TGTGCCAGCAGCTTAGATATCGGGGGGAGGACAGATACGCAGTATTTT. It yields the protein CASSLDIGGRTDTQYF.

Ten or more counts support this clone. This chain connects TRBV9 to TRBJ1-6; 7 bases line up with TRBD1. The CDR3 has 14 residues. V was clipped by 3 bases and J by 6 bases; unmatched bases: 3. The germline V gene has CDR1 SGDLS and CDR2 YYNGEE. In DNA, the CDR3 is TGTGCCAGCAGCGCGACAGGGAGTAATTCACCCCTCCACTTT. This translates into CASSATGSNSPLHF.

V gene TRBV28 combines with J gene TRBJ2-1; 7 bases fit TRBD2. In germline, CDR1 is MDHEN, CDR2 SYDVKM. The CDR3 has 14 residues. Trimming removed 6 bases from V and 2 bases from J; junction bases left unmatched: 4. Here the CDR3 DNA reads TGTGCCAGCAGGTCAGGGAGGGCCTACAATGAGCAGTTCTTC. Encoded protein: CASRSGRAYNEQFF.

Only a few counts were recorded for this clone. This sequence joins TRBV29-1 and TRBJ1-4, with a possible D match to TRBD1 (5 bases). V gave up 7 bases and J gave up 5 bases, with 17 bases separating them. Germline CDR1 SQVTM, CDR2 ANQGSEA. The length of the CDR3 is 14 residues. The CDR3 sequence: CSAGEGQLNEKLFF. The CDR3 nucleotides read TGCAGCGCTGGAGAAGGACAATTGAATGAAAAACTGTTTTTT.

This clone was detected only once. This chain's CDR3 is CASSETVGPISGANVLTF. CDR3 DNA: TGTGCCAGCAGTGAAACTGTGGGCCCCATTTCTGGGGCCAACGTCCTGACTTTC. The chain couples TRBV6-1 to TRBJ2-6, with no clear D. V was clipped by 2 bases and J by 1 base, with 15 bases between them. Germline loops: CDR1 MNHNS, CDR2 SASEGT. The CDR3 spans 18 residues.

This chain joins TRBV7-2 and TRBJ1-1, with D unresolved. Germline lookup yields CDR1 SGHTA and CDR2 FQGNSA. The CDR3 has 15 residues. V gave up 5 bases and J gave up 3 bases, with 16 bases separating them. The CDR3 nucleotides are TGTGCCAGCAGCCAACAAACGCTCCGGGACACTGAAGCTTTCTTT. Its translation is CASSQQTLRDTEAFF.

Many counts were recorded for this clone. This chain joins TRBV4-1 and TRBJ2-3; 13 bases map to TRBD2. The germline V gene encodes CDR1 MGHRA and CDR2 YSYEKL. V shed 1 base and J 2 bases; nucleotides not matched to a gene: 3. This CDR3 is built from 17 residues. CDR3 residues: CASSQAGLAGTTDTQYF. As DNA, the CDR3 is TGCGCCAGCAGCCAAGCGGGACTAGCGGGGACCACAGATACGCAGTATTTT.

The sample holds a few counts of this clone. The rearrangement uses TRBV6-6 and TRBJ1-5; no reliable D call. The ends were cut back, 10 bases at V and 6 bases at J, with 13 bases in the middle. Germline V gene data show CDR1 as MNHNY and CDR2 as SVGAGI (reference sequence). The CDR3 length is 12 residues. CDR3 bases: TGTGCCACCTTCGGAGGTTCTCAGCCCCAGCATTTT. As protein: CATFGGSQPQHF.

This clone was found a few times. V usage is TRBV29-1 and J usage is TRBJ2-7; D gene ambiguous. Trimming took 5 bases from V and 3 from J, leaving 17 bases between them. CDR1 is SQVTM, CDR2 ANQGSEA, per germline. The length of the CDR3 is 14 residues. DNA for the CDR3: TGCAGCGTTTCACATTTATCCAATAGCTACGAGCAGTACTTC. It encodes CSVSHLSNSYEQYF.

The chain employs TRBV11-3 and TRBJ1-1; D may be TRBD1 (6 bases). Germline CDR1 SGHNT, CDR2 YENEEA. The V gene lost 0 bases and the J gene lost 4 bases, with 18 bases spanning the gap. CDR3 length equals 17 residues. CDR3 sequence: CASSLDKWTARGTEAFF. The CDR3 DNA reads as TGTGCCAGCAGCTTAGATAAGTGGACAGCGAGGGGCACTGAAGCTTTCTTT.

This rearrangement joins TRBV7-9 to TRBJ2-7, with TRBD1 as a possible D gene (8 bases). Per the germline V gene, CDR1 is SEHNR and CDR2 is FQNEAQ (reference sequence). This CDR3 has 15 residues. Trimming cost V 3 bases and J 1 base, with 13 bases left between them. In DNA, the CDR3 is TGTGCCAGCAGCTTGGGGGGGACAGGATCCTACGAGCAGTACTTC. It encodes CASSLGGTGSYEQYF.

This chain connects TRBV5-6 to TRBJ1-1, with D maybe TRBD1 (5 bases). Germline-derived CDR1 and CDR2 are SGHDT and YYEEEE. Trimming left V 3 bases short and J 3 bases short, with 12 bases between. The CDR3 consists of 14 residues. CDR3 sequence (DNA): TGTGCCAGCAGCTATTGGGGACCAGACACTGAAGCTTTCTTT. Translation gives CASSYWGPDTEAFF.

The CDR3 reads CSVGHEQYF. CDR3 nucleotide sequence: TGCAGTGTGGGGCACGAGCAGTACTTC. The chain is built from TRBV20-1 and TRBJ2-7; D may be TRBD1 (5 bases). Germline V CDR1 and CDR2: DFQATT, SNEGSKA (reference sequence). The CDR3 loop spans 9 amino acids. With 7 bases removed from V and 5 bases from J, the gap between germline ends came to 6 bases.

This rearrangement joins TRBV7-9 to TRBJ1-6, with D possibly TRBD1 on 5 matching bases. Germline V CDR1 and CDR2: SEHNR, FQNEAQ (reference sequence). The V and J ends lost 8 bases and 9 bases respectively, with 20 bases between them. The CDR3 length is 15 residues. As DNA, the CDR3 is TGTGCCAGCTCAGGAACCAACCAGGGAAGTTCACCCCTCCACTTT. Amino acid sequence: CASSGTNQGSSPLHF.

This clone has just a few counts. In DNA, the CDR3 is TGTGCCAGCACTTTGGGCGGGAATGAAAAACTGTTTTTT. This encodes CASTLGGNEKLFF. This chain connects TRBV7-9 to TRBJ1-4; D gene unclear. The V gene lost 7 bases and the J gene lost 5 bases, with 11 bases spanning the gap. Germline V gene data show CDR1 as SEHNR and CDR2 as FQNEAQ (reference sequence). The CDR3 contains 13 residues. Full variable domain (missing parts from reference TRBV7-9 and TRBJ1-4): DTGVSQNPRHKITKRGQNVTFRCDPISEHNRLYWYRQTLGQGPEFLTYFQNEAQLEKSRLLSDRFSAERPKGSFSTLEIQRTEQGDSAMYLCASTLGGNEKLFFGSGTQLSVL.